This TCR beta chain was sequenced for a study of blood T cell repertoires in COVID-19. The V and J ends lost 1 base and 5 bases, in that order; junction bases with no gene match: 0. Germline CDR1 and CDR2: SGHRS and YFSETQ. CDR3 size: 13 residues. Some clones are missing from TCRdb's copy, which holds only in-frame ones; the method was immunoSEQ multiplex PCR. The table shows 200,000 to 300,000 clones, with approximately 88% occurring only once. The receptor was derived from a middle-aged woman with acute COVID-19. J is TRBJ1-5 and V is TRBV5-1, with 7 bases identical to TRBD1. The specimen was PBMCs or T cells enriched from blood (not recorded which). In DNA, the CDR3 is TGCGCCAGCAGCTTGACAGGGGATCAGCCCCAGCATTTT. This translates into CASSLTGDQPQHF.